This TCR beta chain was obtained from a study of sequential checkpoint blockade in melanoma (dated by TCRdb to the late 2010s). General notes on the study: Patients were randomized 1:1 to first-line nivolumab followed by ipilimumab (arm A) or ipilimumab followed by nivolumab (arm B). Maintenance nivolumab came after both trial sequences. DNA from more than 75 melanoma tumor samples collected before treatment underwent TCRbeta immunosequencing. Twenty-two patients had matched tumor biopsies taken before treatment and at week 13, after single-agent nivolumab (arm A) or ipilimumab (arm B). About four fifths of the matched tumor biopsy pairs taken before and after treatment were from the same lesion. Points the paper makes about the study in general: Within-arm analyses of tumor T-cell fraction were limited by small sample sizes and reduced statistical power. Validation of the response-prediction model combining TCR metrics and mutation burden is needed in larger, independent patient cohorts. In the nivolumab-first arm (arm A), an association was found between pretreatment tumor TIL clonality and response (P = .04). Patients with increases in tumor T-cell fraction and clonality by week 13 were approximately 30 times more likely to achieve clinical benefit. Tumor T-cell fraction and clonality were correlated with PD-L1 staining and CD8+ T-cell counts, but not with mutational load.

The treatment or condition label for this specimen denotes: randomized to nivolumab then ipilimumab (arm A) or the reverse (arm B). Prior DNA-damaging chemotherapy had not been received by any trial patient. Samples were obtained from patients with melanoma enrolled in CheckMate 064, a randomized, open-label phase II trial of sequential checkpoint blockade. Genomic DNA from formalin-fixed paraffin-embedded (FFPE) tissue samples served as the input for tumor TCR sequencing. V is pared back by 0 bases and J by 4 bases, with 16 bases lying between the germline termini. Inclusive of the bounding cysteine and phenylalanine, the CDR3 is 16 residues long. Only the CDR3 region is kept as DNA, spanning 48 bases read in frame from base 1. From a lookup of the germline V gene, CDR1 and CDR2 are SGHRS and YFSETQ. Worth noting for this clone: Its antigen has not been determined. No base-level quality is on record; no much larger clone is a single base apart.

The immunoSEQ Assay was used to immunosequence TCRbeta CDR3 regions from genomic DNA. Before high-throughput sequencing, the genomic DNA was amplified using bias-controlled multiplex PCR. Under the source paper's analysis protocol: To quantify the absolute abundance of each unique TCRbeta CDR3 region, the sequences were collapsed and filtered. Clonality was defined as 1 minus Pielou's evenness and was calculated using productive rearrangements only. Tumor T-cell fraction was calculated by normalizing TCRbeta template counts to usable DNA, which was estimated from several housekeeping genes. A previously published method was used to identify clones whose frequencies were significantly greater in on-treatment samples than in baseline samples. Entries here come from immuneACCESS through TCRdb and include only in-frame sequences with V and J called. Some clones fail to appear in such tables; in the studies checked, an unresolved V gene covers under half of the shortfall, and the cause of the remainder is unknown. That table supplies the V and J calls and clone size; D and trimming were determined from the DNA. This sample is represented by around 5,100 clones; around a third of them were singletons. Jointly, the top ten make up roughly 11% of the sample.

The chain is encoded by TRBV5-1 joined to TRBJ2-5, with a weak D call of TRBD2 (6 bases match). This specimen consisted of tumor tissue (inferred from file names), obtained from a patient given nivolumab and ipilimumab in sequence. This TCR was sampled from a human donor with melanoma. CDR3 protein: CASSLAGLSAVETQYF. At the DNA level, the sequence is TGCGCCAGCAGCTTGGCGGGACTCTCTGCTGTAGAGACCCAGTACTTC. The full variable domain, with segments outside the CDR3 supplied by the reference TRBV5-1 and TRBJ2-5 proteins, appears as KAGVTQTPRYLIKTRGQQVTLSCSPISGHRSVSWYQQTPGQGLQFLFEYFSETQRNKGNFPGRFSGRQFSNSRSEMNVSTLELGDSALYLCASSLAGLSAVETQYFGPGTRLLVL.